The 26 T cell receptor beta chains presented below share a single source sample, sequenced in a study of beta chain features in type 1 diabetes. Sequenced material consisted of expressed TCRB transcripts (all of the isolated RNA was reverse transcribed). Repertoires were generated with immunoSEQ multiplex PCR, while TCRdb's copy carries only in-frame clones and drops some. Counted here are fewer than 300,000 clones, around 9.9% occurring once; the ten biggest clones make up around 0.017%. Whole-study results and caveats: Significant though moderate, a shortening of TCRB CDR3s appeared in all four CD4+ subsets of Type 1 diabetes patients.

Their antigens remain unidentified. Sequences were obtained from naive CD4+ T cells from blood. Every receptor here comes from a young man with type 1 diabetes.

The V and J genes are TRBV6-1 and TRBJ2-7, with TRBD1 as a possible D gene (6 bases). The V gene lost 6 bases and the J gene lost 6 bases, with 15 bases spanning the gap. Germline CDR1 MNHNS, CDR2 SASEGT. This CDR3 contains 13 residues. CDR3 in amino acids: CASSQLTGAEQYF. The DNA for the CDR3 is TGTGCCAGCAGCCAGCTGACAGGAGCCGAGCAGTACTTC.

In its sample, this clone was seen a few times. This chain joins TRBV5-1 and TRBJ2-1, with TRBD2 matching 12 bases. The CDR3 has 15 residues. V was clipped by 3 bases and J by 10 bases; unmatched bases: 8. The germline gives CDR1 SGHRS, CDR2 YFSETQ. CDR3 residues: CASSSTSGGLLEQFF. As DNA, the CDR3 is TGCGCCAGCAGCTCGACTAGCGGGGGACTTCTGGAGCAGTTCTTC.

This chain links TRBV5-4 with TRBJ2-3; D unclear. The germline V and J ends were trimmed by 1 base and 4 bases, with 10 bases remaining between them. The V gene's germline CDR1 is SGHNT and CDR2 YYREEE (reference sequence). There are 14 residues in the CDR3. CDR3 loop: CASSLTTAADTQYF. CDR3 coding DNA: TGTGCCAGCAGCTTGACAACAGCAGCAGATACGCAGTATTTT. The full variable domain, in which reference TRBV5-4 and TRBJ2-3 provide the parts outside the CDR3, is ETGVTQSPTHLIKTRGQQVTLRCSSQSGHNTVSWYQQALGQGPQFIFQYYREEENGRGNFPPRFSGLQFPNYSSELNVNALELDDSALYLCASSLTTAADTQYFGPGTRLTVL.

The chain carries TRBV15 and TRBJ2-7; D unresolved. V dropped 1 base and J dropped 6 bases, with 16 bases sitting between them. Germline V lookup: CDR1 LNHNV, CDR2 YYDKDF (reference sequence). The CDR3 is made up of 15 amino acids. The CDR3 here is CATSRAAAPVREQYF. The CDR3 DNA reads TGTGCCACCAGCAGAGCGGCGGCCCCCGTTCGCGAGCAGTACTTC.

The chain links TRBV4-2 to TRBJ1-3; D uncertain. Trimming cost V 1 base and J 7 bases, with 20 bases left between them. The CDR3 totals 17 residues. CDR1 and CDR2 from the germline V gene are LGHNA and YNFKEQ. The CDR3 protein is CASSQGGYRLRRNTIYF. The CDR3 DNA sequence: TGTGCCAGCAGCCAAGGTGGGTATCGCCTTCGGAGGAACACCATATATTTT.

The genes are TRBV5-1 and TRBJ2-3; D may be TRBD2 (5 bases). Trimming stripped 2 bases from V and 0 bases from J, with 7 bases between. Germline V gene sequence: CDR1 SGHRS, CDR2 YFSETQ. The CDR3 sequence is 14 residues long. CDR3 nucleotides: TGCGCCAGCAGCTTTGGGAGAAGCACAGATACGCAGTATTTT. Translated: CASSFGRSTDTQYF.

The genes are TRBV6-5 and TRBJ1-3; D not certain. The CDR3 extends over 13 amino acids. Trimming took off 2 bases at V and 4 bases at J, with 6 bases between the two ends. Germline V gives CDR1 MNHEY, CDR2 SVGAGI. In DNA form, the CDR3 reads TGTGCCAGCAGTTACGAGGCGGGAAACACCATATATTTT. Translated: CASSYEAGNTIYF.

The genes are TRBV10-2 and TRBJ2-7, with 10 bases aligning to TRBD2. The junction had 6 bases not matched to a gene; V was cut back by 11 bases and J by 2 bases. Germline assignment: CDR1 WSHSY and CDR2 SAAADI. CDR3 length: 13 residues. As DNA, the CDR3 is TGCGCCGTACGGACTAGCGGAACCTACGAGCAGTACTTC. This codes for CAVRTSGTYEQYF.

CDR3: CASSSPGQGNTEAFF. In nucleotides, the CDR3 is TGTGCCAGCAGCTCACCTGGACAGGGGAACACTGAAGCTTTCTTT. J is TRBJ1-1 and V is TRBV7-2; 8 bases are shared with TRBD1. The CDR3 spans 15 residues. CDR1 is SGHTA and CDR2 is FQGNSA in the germline V gene. Unmatched junction bases numbered 5, after V lost 4 bases and J lost 1 base.

This clone was counted a few times. The chain is built from TRBV11-2 and TRBJ2-1, with 8 bases aligning to TRBD1. The CDR3 runs 15 residues. Trimming at V came to 2 bases and at J to 8 bases, leaving 8 bases not matched to a gene. CDR1 and CDR2 (germline): SGHAT, FQNNGV. The CDR3 sequence: CASSLQGQTGDEQFF. The CDR3 DNA reads as TGTGCCAGCAGCTTACAGGGACAGACAGGGGATGAGCAGTTCTTC.

Only a few counts were recorded for this clone. V and J are TRBV6-5 and TRBJ1-2, with D tentatively TRBD1 (6 bases). The CDR3 is made up of 12 amino acids. The germline CDR1 and CDR2 sequences are MNHEY and SVGAGI. Trimming took off 3 bases at V and 8 bases at J, with 10 bases between the two ends. CDR3 DNA sequence: TGTGCCAGCAGTTATGATGGGGGCGGCTACACCTTC. Protein sequence: CASSYDGGGYTF.

This chain links TRBV27 with TRBJ1-1, with 8 bases that match TRBD1. In germline, CDR1 is MNHEY, CDR2 SMNVEV (reference sequence). The CDR3 contains 13 residues. V shed 7 bases, J shed 11 bases, and the junction held 12 bases outside the gene matches. The CDR3 nucleotides are TGTGCCAGCATCCCCCAGGGGGCGGATCGGGCTTTCTTT. It encodes CASIPQGADRAFF.

This clone appeared a few times. The chain recombines TRBV7-9 with TRBJ2-5; D unclear. V lost 0 bases, J lost 1 base, and 9 bases lay in between. The germline V gene encodes CDR1 SEHNR and CDR2 FQNEAQ (reference sequence). The CDR3 is 15 residues long. CDR3 protein: CASSLAAVFQETQYF. CDR3 in DNA: TGTGCCAGCAGCTTAGCTGCAGTATTCCAAGAGACCCAGTACTTC.

This clone was seen only a few times. The chain carries TRBV29-1 and TRBJ2-3, with 15 bases matching TRBD2. The germline CDR1 and CDR2 sequences are SQVTM and ANQGSEA. This CDR3 has 20 residues. Trimming cost V 1 base and J 1 base; bases outside gene matches: 12. In DNA, the CDR3 is TGCAGCGTTGAAGCCTTATCCGGGACTAGCGGGGGGTTTGGCACAGATACGCAGTATTTT. Translation gives CSVEALSGTSGGFGTDTQYF.

V is TRBV7-2 and J is TRBJ1-2, with a tentative D call TRBD1 (5 bases). V was pared by 2 bases and J by 4 bases, with 11 bases between. The CDR3 runs to 14 residues. Germline CDR1 reads SGHTA; CDR2 reads FQGNSA. CDR3 sequence (DNA): TGTGCCAGCAGCTTACTGACAGCCACCTATGGCTACACCTTC. Protein product: CASSLLTATYGYTF.

The CDR3 is CASSLSKGGSSYNSPLHF. The CDR3, as DNA: TGTGCCAGCAGTTTATCGAAAGGGGGCTCATCCTATAATTCACCCCTCCACTTT. This chain links TRBV27 with TRBJ1-6; 7 bases are shared with TRBD1. Trimming at V came to 0 bases and at J to 1 base, leaving 6 bases not matched to a gene. Germline V lookup: CDR1 MNHEY, CDR2 SMNVEV (reference sequence). The CDR3 runs to 18 residues.

The CDR3 DNA follows: TGCGCCAGCAGCTTGGGCCGGGCGAACACCGGGGAGCTGTTTTTT. It is translated as CASSLGRANTGELFF. This chain joins TRBV5-1 and TRBJ2-2; D gene uncertain. CDR1 is SGHRS, CDR2 YFSETQ, per germline. V lost 0 bases to trimming and J lost 0 bases, with 6 bases between them. This CDR3 has 15 residues.

This clone turned up a few times. This chain links TRBV5-1 with TRBJ2-3, with TRBD1 matching over 9 bases. V shed 6 bases and J 1 base; nucleotides not matched to a gene: 6. Germline V gene lookup returns CDR1 SGHRS and CDR2 YFSETQ. This CDR3 comprises 15 residues. For the CDR3, the DNA is TGCGCCAGCACTACAGGGGGCAGCGGCACAGATACGCAGTATTTT. Translating it yields CASTTGGSGTDTQYF.

The chain employs TRBV4-2 and TRBJ2-1; possible D gene TRBD1, 5 bases. The CDR3 extends over 16 amino acids. In germline, CDR1 is LGHNA, CDR2 YNFKEQ. V was trimmed by 0 bases and J by 8 bases, leaving 17 bases between them. The CDR3 reads CASSQDRQGDNDEQFF. The CDR3 nucleotides are TGTGCCAGCAGCCAAGATCGTCAGGGCGACAATGATGAGCAGTTCTTC.

The table lists this clone with a few counts. V usage is TRBV5-1 and J usage is TRBJ2-5; the match to TRBD1 covers 9 bases. CDR3 length: 14 amino acids. Germline assignment: CDR1 SGHRS and CDR2 YFSETQ. Trimming cost V 0 bases and J 3 bases; bases outside gene matches: 0. The CDR3 DNA is TGCGCCAGCAGCTTGGGACAGGGGGAAGAGACCCAGTACTTC. Translation gives CASSLGQGEETQYF.

The V call is TRBV7-8, the J call TRBJ2-5; D may be TRBD2 (5 bases). V gave up 5 bases and J gave up 2 bases, with 9 bases separating them. The CDR3 runs to 13 residues. Looked up from germline, CDR1 is SGHVS and CDR2 is FQNEAQ. DNA of the CDR3: TGTGCCAGCAGCGGGGAGAAACAAGAGACCCAGTACTTC. Its translation is CASSGEKQETQYF.

This clone has just a few counts. The chain uses TRBV30 and TRBJ1-6; 10 bases are a match to TRBD1. The CDR3 consists of 14 residues. Germline assignment: CDR1 GTSNPN and CDR2 SVGIG (reference sequence). V trimming: 3 bases; J trimming: 8 bases; junction bases outside the gene matches: 4. CDR3 nucleotide sequence: TGTGCCTGGAGGAGGACAGGGGGATATTCACCCCTCCACTTT. It codes for CAWRRTGGYSPLHF.

The V gene is TRBV5-8, the J gene TRBJ1-1; 7 bases are shared with TRBD1. V lost 4 bases, J lost 5 bases, and 8 bases stayed unmatched. The CDR3 has 14 residues. The germline CDR1 and CDR2 sequences are SGHTS and YDEGEE. The DNA of the CDR3 is TGTGCCAGCAGCGCAACAGGGGTGAGGACTGAAGCTTTCTTT. Its translation is CASSATGVRTEAFF.

J is TRBJ1-5 and V is TRBV19, with TRBD1 matching over 7 bases. V was clipped by 7 bases and J by 3 bases; unmatched bases: 6. The CDR3 consists of 14 residues. CDR1 and CDR2 (germline): LNHDA, SQIVND (reference sequence). CDR3 bases: TGTGCCAGTAATCTCAGGGGGAACAATCAGCCCCAGCATTTT. This translates into CASNLRGNNQPQHF.

The J gene is TRBJ2-5, the V gene TRBV4-2; the D gene is possibly TRBD1 (6 bases). Germline V CDR1 and CDR2: LGHNA, YNFKEQ. This CDR3 has 12 amino acids. Trimming removed 4 bases from V and 5 bases from J, with 8 bases in between. The CDR3 protein is CASSPTGETQYF. The CDR3 nucleotides read TGTGCCAGCAGCCCTACAGGGGAGACCCAGTACTTC.

In this sample, this clone turned up a few times. The chain carries TRBV5-4 and TRBJ2-3, with 10 bases identical to TRBD2. CDR3 length equals 16 residues. Germline V gene lookup returns CDR1 SGHNT and CDR2 YYREEE (reference sequence). V lost 4 bases to trimming and J lost 2 bases; unmatched junction nucleotides: 7. The CDR3 here is CASSLFSGGYTDTQYF. The CDR3 DNA reads TGTGCCAGCAGCCTATTTAGCGGGGGGTACACAGATACGCAGTATTTT.